This TCR beta chain was retrieved from a study of blood T cell repertoires in COVID-19. Germline CDR1 is MGHRA and CDR2 is YSYEKL. J was trimmed by 2 bases and V by 4 bases; bases with no gene match: 11. This CDR3 region has 17 residues. Per the authors' pipeline: The authors estimated nucleated cell counts from reference gene primer amplification. Generated by immunoSEQ multiplex PCR, the TCRdb table keeps only in-frame clones and is missing some. Clone size and V and J calls were adopted from that table, with D and trimming inferred from the DNA. The table has fewer than 200,000 clones, roughly 84% seen once; the top ten hold around 1.2%.

Sequenced sample: peripheral blood. This sequence was found in a man aged 55-75 years who had recovered from COVID-19. The rearrangement links TRBV4-1 to TRBJ2-7; 10 nucleotides agree with TRBD1. In nucleotides, the CDR3 is TGCGCCAGCAGCCCGGATCCGGGACAGGGGACCCCCTACGAGCAGTACTTC. Translating gives CASSPDPGQGTPYEQYF.